This T cell receptor (beta chain) was sequenced during a study of blood T cell repertoires in COVID-19. Study-wide background: Donors in the United States, Italy and Spain gave samples during acute or convalescent COVID-19. From T cells, B-cell-depleted T cells, or PBMCs came the material, which was cDNA or gDNA.

Authors' methods: Amplified reference gene primers provided the basis for estimating nucleated cell counts. Produced via immunoSEQ multiplex PCR; TCRdb's table is partial and in-frame only. V, J and clone size are those of that table, while D and trimming were read from the DNA. This sample has about 98,000 clones, with roughly 86% found just once. The CDR3 runs to 15 residues. The germline V and J ends were trimmed by 4 bases and 8 bases, with 17 bases remaining between them. The V gene's germline CDR1 is SGHVS and CDR2 FQNEAQ. The clonotype was recovered from a man aged 50 or older with acute or convalescent COVID-19. Material: peripheral blood. The chain couples TRBV7-8 to TRBJ1-4; tentatively, D is TRBD1 (6 bases). The CDR3 spells CASSSRGGDLEKLFF. The CDR3 DNA reads TGTGCCAGCAGCTCGAGGGGGGGGGATTTGGAAAAACTGTTTTTT.